The rows below give T cell receptor beta chains drawn from one sample of a study of shared clonotypes between healthy human individuals. The repertoire was sequenced with immunoSEQ multiplex PCR; TCRdb's copy has only in-frame clones and lacks some. Here the sample spans around 2.1 million clones, roughly 91% being singletons. Sequenced sample: naive CD8+ T cells from PBMCs. Receptor source: a man aged 18 to 30 in good health. Some clones in this sample may be carry-over from other donors' samples. Each CDR3 is given with its conserved first and last residue. A D gene is named only where the DNA matches it firmly. Only some rows state a clone size, as once, few, many or a class for expanded clones.

V,size,J,D,CDR3,DNA
TRBV4-1,-,TRBJ2-1,TRBD2,CASSFRLAGGYNEQFF,TGCGCCAGCAGCTTCCGACTAGCGGGAGGCTACAATGAGCAGTTCTTC
TRBV7-9,-,TRBJ2-3,-,CASSPRRSSAGFTDTQYF,TGTGCCAGCAGCCCACGACGAAGTTCAGCGGGCTTCACAGATACGCAGTATTTT
TRBV9,-,TRBJ2-7,-,CASSPQAGRGDEQYF,TGTGCCAGCAGCCCCCAAGCCGGCAGGGGAGACGAGCAGTACTTC
TRBV19,once,TRBJ2-7,-,CASSIAQGPTYEQYF,TGTGCCAGTAGTATCGCGCAGGGGCCAACCTACGAGCAGTACTTC
TRBV27,-,TRBJ1-2,TRBD1,CASSLLGQGLGYTF,TGTGCCAGCAGTTTATTAGGACAGGGACTTGGCTACACCTTC
TRBV4-1,-,TRBJ1-5,-,CASSQVGGYQPQHF,TGCGCCAGCAGCCAAGTCGGAGGGTATCAGCCCCAGCATTTT
TRBV28,once,TRBJ1-5,-,CASSLGQNSNQPQHF,TGTGCCAGCAGTTTAGGACAGAATAGCAATCAGCCCCAGCATTTT
TRBV5-8,-,TRBJ2-3,-,CASSLASFDTQYF,TGTGCCAGCAGCTTGGCATCGTTTGATACGCAGTATTTT
TRBV28,-,TRBJ1-2,-,CASSYVVVDGYTF,TGTGCCAGCAGTTACGTGGTGGTCGATGGCTACACCTTC
TRBV5-6,-,TRBJ2-7,-,CASSPGTGSYEQYF,TGTGCCAGCAGCCCTGGGACTGGCTCCTACGAGCAGTACTTC
TRBV11-3,-,TRBJ2-1,-,CASSSYKRANEQFF,TGTGCCAGCAGCTCATACAAGCGCGCGAATGAGCAGTTCTTC
TRBV4-3,-,TRBJ1-6,TRBD1,CASSSTGTGDINSPLHF,TGCGCCAGCAGCTCAACCGGTACAGGGGATATCAATTCACCCCTCCACTTT
TRBV12-5,-,TRBJ2-3,-,CASGLGYPDTQYF,TGTGCTAGTGGTTTGGGCTATCCAGATACGCAGTATTTT
TRBV7-9,-,TRBJ2-7,-,CASSFRPEQYF,TGTGCCAGCAGCTTTCGTCCCGAGCAGTACTTC
TRBV4-3,-,TRBJ2-5,TRBD2,CASSQGFSFAGGGETQYF,TGCGCCAGCAGCCAAGGCTTCTCTTTCGCGGGAGGGGGTGAGACCCAGTACTTC
TRBV7-9,-,TRBJ2-2,-,CASSYLEGGTGELFF,TGTGCCAGCAGCTATTTGGAAGGGGGAACCGGGGAGCTGTTTTTT
TRBV11-2,-,TRBJ2-3,-,CASSLHPGRLSTDTQYF,TGTGCCAGCAGCTTACATCCGGGACGCCTAAGCACAGATACGCAGTATTTT
TRBV11-2,-,TRBJ2-5,TRBD2,CASSMTSGSQETQYF,TGTGCCAGCAGCATGACTAGCGGGAGTCAAGAGACCCAGTACTTC
TRBV19,-,TRBJ2-7,-,CASRAESSYEQYF,TGTGCCAGTAGGGCAGAGAGCTCCTACGAGCAGTACTTC
TRBV6-1,-,TRBJ1-2,-,CASSVWSGVDYGYTF,TGTGCCAGCAGTGTATGGTCCGGGGTGGACTATGGCTACACCTTC
TRBV7-2,-,TRBJ2-3,TRBD1,CASSLEDRDATQYF,TGTGCCAGCAGCTTAGAAGACAGGGACGCAACGCAGTATTTT
TRBV9,-,TRBJ2-1,TRBD2,CASSVRGSDNEQFF,TGTGCCAGCAGCGTGCGCGGGAGCGACAATGAGCAGTTCTTC
TRBV28,few,TRBJ2-2,-,CASSFGGELFF,TGTGCCAGCAGTTTCGGCGGGGAGCTGTTTTTT
TRBV4-1,-,TRBJ2-1,TRBD2,CASRPLAGPGNEQFF,TGCGCCAGCAGACCCCTAGCGGGACCGGGCAATGAGCAGTTCTTC
TRBV7-8,-,TRBJ1-2,-,CASSLAPTGLGGYTF,TGTGCCAGCAGCTTAGCGCCTACAGGGTTGGGTGGCTACACCTTC
TRBV4-1,-,TRBJ2-7,TRBD2,CASSPSGTGSYEQYF,TGCGCCAGCAGCCCCAGCGGGACGGGGTCCTACGAGCAGTACTTC
TRBV4-3,-,TRBJ2-4,TRBD2,CASSQGARGGGRNIQYF,TGCGCCAGCAGCCAAGGGGCCCGGGGGGGAGGACGAAACATTCAGTACTTC
TRBV10-3,-,TRBJ2-7,TRBD1,CAIKTGSEGEQYF,TGTGCCATAAAGACAGGGTCGGAAGGCGAGCAGTACTTC
TRBV7-9,-,TRBJ2-5,TRBD1,CASSYRQGRGETQYF,TGTGCCAGCAGCTACAGACAGGGACGAGGAGAGACCCAGTACTTC
TRBV7-2,once,TRBJ2-7,-,CASSERSYPYEQYF,TGTGCCAGCAGCGAAAGGTCGTACCCCTACGAGCAGTACTTC
TRBV29-1,-,TRBJ1-5,-,CSAIGLAGSQHF,TGCAGCGCCATCGGGTTAGCAGGGTCCCAGCATTTT
TRBV6-5,-,TRBJ2-7,-,CASSYVGQGLEQYF,TGTGCCAGCAGTTATGTTGGACAAGGGCTCGAGCAGTACTTC
TRBV11-2,-,TRBJ2-3,TRBD1,CASSPYRGAPGDTQYF,TGTGCCAGCAGCCCCTACAGGGGGGCCCCGGGAGATACGCAGTATTTT
TRBV9,-,TRBJ2-2,TRBD2,CASSVGLAPIGELFF,TGTGCCAGCAGCGTGGGACTAGCCCCTATAGGGGAGCTGTTTTTT
TRBV7-9,-,TRBJ2-1,TRBD1,CASSAGTGHTYNEQFF,TGTGCCAGCAGCGCCGGGACAGGGCATACCTACAATGAGCAGTTCTTC
TRBV9,-,TRBJ2-7,-,CASSSRPSYEQYF,TGTGCCAGCAGCTCTCGACCGTCCTACGAGCAGTACTTC
TRBV5-6,-,TRBJ2-7,TRBD2,CASSLPPWGGRVAYEQYF,TGTGCCAGCAGCTTGCCGCCCTGGGGGGGTCGGGTAGCCTACGAGCAGTACTTC
TRBV19,-,TRBJ2-6,-,CASNGPFSGANVLTF,TGTGCCAGTAACGGGCCCTTCTCTGGGGCCAACGTCCTGACTTTC
TRBV4-1,-,TRBJ2-2,-,CASSRPGTPKTGELFF,TGCGCCAGCAGTCGTCCCGGGACTCCCAAGACCGGGGAGCTGTTTTTT
TRBV7-9,-,TRBJ1-2,-,CASSEGQRYGYTF,TGTGCCAGCAGCGAGGGACAACGTTATGGCTACACCTTC
TRBV5-3,-,TRBJ2-3,-,CARSQTKSLAAQYF,TGTGCCAGAAGCCAGACGAAGTCGCTAGCAGCGCAGTATTTT
TRBV19,-,TRBJ2-7,-,CASSPLPGGRDYEQYF,TGTGCCAGTAGTCCCCTCCCCGGAGGACGGGACTACGAGCAGTACTTC
TRBV5-6,-,TRBJ2-7,-,CASSPGARYEQYF,TGTGCCAGCAGCCCCGGGGCCAGGTACGAGCAGTACTTC
TRBV13,-,TRBJ2-3,TRBD2,CASSFGTSGSPRTDTQYF,TGTGCCAGCAGCTTCGGGACTAGCGGGAGTCCGCGCACAGATACGCAGTATTTT
TRBV19,-,TRBJ1-2,TRBD1,CASTDRVVGYGYTF,TGTGCCAGTACAGACAGGGTAGTTGGCTATGGCTACACCTTC
TRBV7-9,-,TRBJ1-2,TRBD1,CASSIRQGPTTYGYTF,TGTGCCAGCAGCATCCGACAGGGCCCCACCACTTATGGCTACACCTTC
TRBV11-2,-,TRBJ2-7,-,CASSLALVTNEQYF,TGTGCCAGCAGCCTAGCCCTAGTAACCAACGAGCAGTACTTC
TRBV27,-,TRBJ1-3,TRBD1,CASSLYGRGYGNTIYF,TGTGCCAGCAGTTTATATGGCAGGGGGTATGGAAACACCATATATTTT
TRBV27,-,TRBJ2-1,-,CASSLVGTYNEQFF,TGTGCCAGCAGTTTGGTGGGGACCTACAATGAGCAGTTCTTC
TRBV5-8,-,TRBJ2-1,-,CASSLGGHEQFF,TGTGCCAGCAGCTTGGGGGGTCATGAGCAGTTCTTC
TRBV2,-,TRBJ2-5,TRBD2,CASSDAGSSGSFGWYRETQYF,TGTGCCAGCAGTGATGCGGGATCTAGCGGGAGTTTCGGTTGGTATCGGGAGACCCAGTACTTC
TRBV6-1,-,TRBJ2-4,TRBD1,CASSERTGFVKNIQYF,TGTGCCAGCAGTGAGAGGACAGGGTTCGTCAAAAACATTCAGTACTTC
TRBV27,-,TRBJ2-1,-,CASTTGSYNEQFF,TGTGCCAGCACCACGGGATCCTACAATGAGCAGTTCTTC
TRBV7-8,-,TRBJ2-7,-,CASSPPGQSLTYEQYF,TGTGCCAGCAGCCCCCCCGGACAGTCTCTAACCTACGAGCAGTACTTC
TRBV4-1,-,TRBJ1-1,-,CASSQDLISDPGVAFF,TGCGCCAGCAGCCAAGATCTCATTTCAGATCCGGGCGTAGCTTTCTTT
TRBV11-2,-,TRBJ1-2,TRBD1,CASSDRGISDGYTF,TGTGCCAGCAGCGACAGGGGGATATCAGATGGCTACACCTTC
TRBV27,-,TRBJ1-1,TRBD1,CASTPGQGGEAFF,TGTGCCAGCACCCCAGGCCAGGGGGGCGAAGCTTTCTTT
TRBV7-9,-,TRBJ2-1,-,CASSMTPEQFF,TGTGCCAGCAGCATGACCCCGGAGCAGTTCTTC
TRBV6-5,-,TRBJ2-2,TRBD1,CASSYRDRSNTGELFF,TGTGCCAGCAGTTACCGGGACAGGTCGAACACCGGGGAGCTGTTTTTT